This T cell receptor beta chain is drawn from a study of shared clonotypes between healthy human individuals. Donors were Caucasian adults residing in Nashville, Tennessee, USA. Looked up from germline, CDR1 is LGHNT and CDR2 is FRNRAP. The germline V and J ends were trimmed by 5 bases and 0 bases, with 23 bases remaining between them. The CDR3 contains 18 residues. A word on this clone: The antigen is undetermined.

The authors distributed each subset's genomic DNA evenly over several immunoSEQ plates. Profiled with immunoSEQ multiplex PCR; TCRdb holds only in-frame clones, not every one. This sample has some 550,000 clones; around 97% occur once, and the top ten carry roughly 0.05%. Study conclusions and caveats: Clonotype sharing across a few donors was observed for about 5.5% of naive CD4 clonotypes.

This receptor was identified in a woman under 40 in good health. Source material: naive CD4+ T cells sorted from blood. Subset of the sample: CD45RA+ positively selected. V usage is TRBV12-5 and J usage is TRBJ2-7; D is perhaps TRBD1 (6 bases). The CDR3, as DNA: TGTGCTAGTGGTAAGAACCGGATGGGCGACAGGAGCTCCTACGAGCAGTACTTC. Amino acids: CASGKNRMGDRSSYEQYF.